This T cell receptor beta chain comes out of a study of cytomegalovirus exposure and HLA in healthy donors. Study results and caveats: V segments that were indistinguishable, TRBV6-2 and TRBV6-3 among them, were omitted from analysis.

The PCR had 60 Vbeta and 13 Jbeta primers. As handled by the study authors: In a later analysis, of around 83 million unique beta chains, some 10 million appeared in at least two donors. The protocol was immunoSEQ multiplex PCR, while the TCRdb copy is restricted to in-frame clones and leaves out a portion. That table furnishes V, J and clone size, whereas the DNA furnished D and trimming. Among nearly 110,000 clones listed, more than 65% were seen once. Note on this clone: No antigen is known for it.

Donors had nominal health at sampling but likely had unrecorded immune exposures. Looked up from germline, CDR1 is SEHNR and CDR2 is FQNEAQ (reference sequence). The CDR3 loop spans 17 amino acids. Trimming cost V 0 bases and J 1 base; bases outside gene matches: 4. The chain carries TRBV7-9 and TRBJ1-5; 9 bases agree with TRBD1. The sequencing input was PBMCs. The TCR sequence derives from a male donor in good health and CMV-seronegative. The CDR3 DNA follows: TGTGCCAGCAGCTTAGCGCTCGGGACAGGGAGCAATCAGCCCCAGCATTTT. It codes for CASSLALGTGSNQPQHF.